These T cell receptor beta chains were read from a single sample in a study of CD8 T cells in Susac syndrome. TCRdb re-analysed the immunoSEQ multiplex PCR reads in MiXCR, keeping a single row per CDR3 protein. The repertoire includes roughly 140,000 distinct CDR3 sequences, just under 97% of them detected once, and around 0.15% sits in the top ten. The source material was CD8+ T cells from PBMCs. The receptors come from a human donor with multiple sclerosis. CDR3s include the opening cysteine and the closing phenylalanine or tryptophan. The order of the fields is V gene, D gene, CDR3 length, J gene, clone size, CDR3 DNA, CDR3 protein. D genes are given only for firm matches. Where a row states a size, it is once, few, many or the class of an expanded clone; other rows omit it.

v_call: TRBV12-3/TRBV12-4
d_call: TRBD1
cdr3_length: 15
j_call: TRBJ2-7
clone_size: .
cdr3_nt: TGTGCCAGCAGCACCGGGACAGGGGGCAACTACGAGCAGTACTTC
cdr3_aa: CASSTGTGGNYEQYF

v_call: TRBV2
d_call: TRBD1
cdr3_length: 15
j_call: TRBJ2-5
clone_size: .
cdr3_nt: TGTGCCACGACCGACAGGGAAGGTCCCCAAGAGACCCAGTACTTC
cdr3_aa: CATTDREGPQETQYF

v_call: TRBV7-9
d_call: .
cdr3_length: 14
j_call: TRBJ2-7
clone_size: .
cdr3_nt: TGTGCCAGCAGCTTAAGCGGACGGTCCTACGAGCAGTACTTC
cdr3_aa: CASSLSGRSYEQYF

v_call: TRBV14
d_call: TRBD2
cdr3_length: 14
j_call: TRBJ2-1
clone_size: .
cdr3_nt: TGTGCCAGCAGCCCGGGACTAGCGGGGGTCTGGCAGTTCTTC
cdr3_aa: CASSPGLAGVWQFF

v_call: TRBV30
d_call: .
cdr3_length: 14
j_call: TRBJ1-6
clone_size: .
cdr3_nt: TGTGCCTGGACTACGGGGGCAGTCGGGTCACCCCTCCACTTT
cdr3_aa: CAWTTGAVGSPLHF

v_call: TRBV27
d_call: TRBD1
cdr3_length: 17
j_call: TRBJ2-3
clone_size: .
cdr3_nt: TGTGCCAGCAGTTTTAAGGGACAGGGGAGGGAGACAGATACGCAGTATTTT
cdr3_aa: CASSFKGQGRETDTQYF

v_call: TRBV19
d_call: .
cdr3_length: 12
j_call: TRBJ2-1
clone_size: .
cdr3_nt: TGTGCCAGTAGTACGCAAATCAATGAGCAGTTCTTC
cdr3_aa: CASSTQINEQFF

v_call: TRBV20-1
d_call: .
cdr3_length: 12
j_call: TRBJ1-2
clone_size: .
cdr3_nt: TGCAGTGCCGCGGGCACGAACTATGGCTACACCTTC
cdr3_aa: CSAAGTNYGYTF

v_call: TRBV20-1
d_call: TRBD2
cdr3_length: 13
j_call: TRBJ2-5
clone_size: .
cdr3_nt: TGCAGTGCTACACGCGGGGGACAAGAGACCCAGTACTTC
cdr3_aa: CSATRGGQETQYF

v_call: TRBV3-1
d_call: .
cdr3_length: 12
j_call: TRBJ1-1
clone_size: .
cdr3_nt: TGTGCCAGCAGCCCGCGGCCGGGGGAAGCTTTCTTT
cdr3_aa: CASSPRPGEAFF

v_call: TRBV6-5
d_call: TRBD2
cdr3_length: 13
j_call: TRBJ2-7
clone_size: .
cdr3_nt: TGTGCCAGCACCCTAGCGGGGGCCCGCGAGCAGTACTTC
cdr3_aa: CASTLAGAREQYF

v_call: TRBV9
d_call: .
cdr3_length: 14
j_call: TRBJ1-6
clone_size: .
cdr3_nt: TGTGCCAGCAGCGTGGCAGGGTCATCCTCACCCCTCCACTTT
cdr3_aa: CASSVAGSSSPLHF

v_call: TRBV29-1
d_call: .
cdr3_length: 14
j_call: TRBJ2-3
clone_size: .
cdr3_nt: TGCAGCACCGACGGTGGGACCGGCACAGATACGCAGTATTTT
cdr3_aa: CSTDGGTGTDTQYF

v_call: TRBV7-9
d_call: .
cdr3_length: 14
j_call: TRBJ1-2
clone_size: .
cdr3_nt: TGTGCCAGCAGCTTGAAGCGGACCAACTATGGCTACACCTTC
cdr3_aa: CASSLKRTNYGYTF

v_call: TRBV5-6
d_call: TRBD1
cdr3_length: 17
j_call: TRBJ1-1
clone_size: .
cdr3_nt: TGTGCCAGCAGCTTGGCCCCGGGGACAGGAAGGGGCACTGAAGCTTTCTTT
cdr3_aa: CASSLAPGTGRGTEAFF

v_call: TRBV30
d_call: .
cdr3_length: 12
j_call: TRBJ2-2
clone_size: .
cdr3_nt: TGTGCCTGCAGACGGGACACCGGGGAGCTGTTTTTT
cdr3_aa: CACRRDTGELFF

v_call: TRBV28
d_call: .
cdr3_length: 16
j_call: TRBJ2-3
clone_size: .
cdr3_nt: TGTGCCAGCAGTAAACTTAACCGGGCGAGGGTTGGTACGCAGTATTTT
cdr3_aa: CASSKLNRARVGTQYF

v_call: TRBV11-2
d_call: .
cdr3_length: 16
j_call: TRBJ2-2
clone_size: .
cdr3_nt: TGTGCCAGCAGCTCCCAAGGAGCAGAGGGAGCCGGGGAGCTGTTTTTT
cdr3_aa: CASSSQGAEGAGELFF

v_call: TRBV7-9
d_call: .
cdr3_length: 13
j_call: TRBJ1-1
clone_size: .
cdr3_nt: TGTGCCAGCAGCCAACAGGGTAACACTGAAGCTTTCTTT
cdr3_aa: CASSQQGNTEAFF

v_call: TRBV7-9
d_call: .
cdr3_length: 14
j_call: TRBJ2-5
clone_size: .
cdr3_nt: TGTGCCAGCAGCTCACGGGACCTTCAAGAGACCCAGTACTTC
cdr3_aa: CASSSRDLQETQYF

v_call: TRBV7-2
d_call: .
cdr3_length: 12
j_call: TRBJ2-1
clone_size: many
cdr3_nt: TGTGCCAGCAGCTTAGGGTACAATGAGCAGTTCTTC
cdr3_aa: CASSLGYNEQFF

v_call: TRBV20-1
d_call: .
cdr3_length: 12
j_call: TRBJ2-5
clone_size: .
cdr3_nt: TGCAGTGCTAGTGAACAGGAAGAGACCCAGTACTTC
cdr3_aa: CSASEQEETQYF

v_call: TRBV30
d_call: .
cdr3_length: 14
j_call: TRBJ1-2
clone_size: .
cdr3_nt: TGTGCCTGGACCTTCGAACGGTTGTACTATGGCTACACCTTC
cdr3_aa: CAWTFERLYYGYTF

v_call: TRBV30
d_call: .
cdr3_length: 13
j_call: TRBJ1-2
clone_size: few
cdr3_nt: TGTGCCTGGAGGTTACAGGGCGGGTATGGCTACACCTTC
cdr3_aa: CAWRLQGGYGYTF

v_call: TRBV9
d_call: TRBD1
cdr3_length: 14
j_call: TRBJ2-7
clone_size: once
cdr3_nt: TGTGCCAGCAGCGTAAGGGACAGGCCCTACGAGCAGTACTTC
cdr3_aa: CASSVRDRPYEQYF

v_call: TRBV19
d_call: .
cdr3_length: 15
j_call: TRBJ1-1
clone_size: .
cdr3_nt: TGTGCCAGTAGTACGACCTCGGCGGGAAACACTGAAGCTTTCTTT
cdr3_aa: CASSTTSAGNTEAFF

v_call: TRBV7-9
d_call: TRBD1
cdr3_length: 16
j_call: TRBJ1-5
clone_size: .
cdr3_nt: TGTGCCAGCAGCCCGCTGACAGGGGAGGGCAATCAGCCCCAGCATTTT
cdr3_aa: CASSPLTGEGNQPQHF

v_call: TRBV27
d_call: TRBD2
cdr3_length: 16
j_call: TRBJ2-3
clone_size: .
cdr3_nt: TGTGCCAGCAGCCGGCCCGGGACTAGCGGGGGAGATACGCAGTATTTT
cdr3_aa: CASSRPGTSGGDTQYF

v_call: TRBV7-9
d_call: .
cdr3_length: 11
j_call: TRBJ1-1
clone_size: .
cdr3_nt: TGTGCCAGCAGAGGGGACACTGAAGCTTTCTTT
cdr3_aa: CASRGDTEAFF

v_call: TRBV9
d_call: .
cdr3_length: 14
j_call: TRBJ2-5
clone_size: .
cdr3_nt: TGTGCCAGCAGCGTAGCGGACATTCAAGAGACCCAGTACTTC
cdr3_aa: CASSVADIQETQYF

v_call: TRBV30
d_call: .
cdr3_length: 15
j_call: TRBJ1-6
clone_size: .
cdr3_nt: TGTGCCTGGAGTGGGGAAATAGGCGATAATTCACCCCTCCACTTT
cdr3_aa: CAWSGEIGDNSPLHF

v_call: TRBV27
d_call: .
cdr3_length: 14
j_call: TRBJ1-2
clone_size: .
cdr3_nt: TGTGCCAGCAGTCCCGAGGGAACCAACTATGGCTACACCTTC
cdr3_aa: CASSPEGTNYGYTF

v_call: TRBV20-1
d_call: .
cdr3_length: 12
j_call: TRBJ1-2
clone_size: .
cdr3_nt: TGCAGTGCTAGAGGTGGACGAGGAACGTACACCTTC
cdr3_aa: CSARGGRGTYTF

v_call: TRBV20-1
d_call: .
cdr3_length: 13
j_call: TRBJ1-1
clone_size: .
cdr3_nt: TGCAGTGTCTCGGGACAATTGAACACTGAAGCTTTCTTT
cdr3_aa: CSVSGQLNTEAFF

v_call: TRBV2
d_call: .
cdr3_length: 11
j_call: TRBJ2-7
clone_size: .
cdr3_nt: TGTGCCAGCACCTGGACCTACGAGCAGTACTTC
cdr3_aa: CASTWTYEQYF

v_call: TRBV30
d_call: .
cdr3_length: 13
j_call: TRBJ2-2
clone_size: .
cdr3_nt: TGTGCCTGGAGCTTCACAGGGACCGGGGAGCTGTTTTTT
cdr3_aa: CAWSFTGTGELFF

v_call: TRBV13
d_call: .
cdr3_length: 13
j_call: TRBJ2-7
clone_size: .
cdr3_nt: TGTGCCAGCAGCTCCGACAGTGCCTACGAGCAGTACTTC
cdr3_aa: CASSSDSAYEQYF

v_call: TRBV29-1
d_call: .
cdr3_length: 12
j_call: TRBJ2-2
clone_size: .
cdr3_nt: TGCAGCGTTACCGGGACAGCCGGGGGGCTGTTTTTT
cdr3_aa: CSVTGTAGGLFF